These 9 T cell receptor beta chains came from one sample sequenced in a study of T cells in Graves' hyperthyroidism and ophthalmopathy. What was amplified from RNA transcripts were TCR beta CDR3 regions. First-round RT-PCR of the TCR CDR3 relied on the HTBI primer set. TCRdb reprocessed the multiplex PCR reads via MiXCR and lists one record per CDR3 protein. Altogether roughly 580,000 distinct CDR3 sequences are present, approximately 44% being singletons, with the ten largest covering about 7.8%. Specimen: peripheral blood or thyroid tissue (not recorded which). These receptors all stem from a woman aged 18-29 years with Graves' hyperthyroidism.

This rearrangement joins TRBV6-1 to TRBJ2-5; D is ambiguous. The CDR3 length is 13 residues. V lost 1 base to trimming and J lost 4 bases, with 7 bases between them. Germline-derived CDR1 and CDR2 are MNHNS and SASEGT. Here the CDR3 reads CASSEEDGETQYF. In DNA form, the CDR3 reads TGTGCCAGCAGTGAAGAGGACGGAGAGACCCAGTACTTC.

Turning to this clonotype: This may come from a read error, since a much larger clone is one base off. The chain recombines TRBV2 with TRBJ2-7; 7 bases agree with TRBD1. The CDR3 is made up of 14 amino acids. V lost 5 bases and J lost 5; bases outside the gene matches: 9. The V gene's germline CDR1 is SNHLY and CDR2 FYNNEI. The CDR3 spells CASSSGTAAHEQYF. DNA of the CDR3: TGTGCCAGCAGTTCCGGGACAGCGGCTCACGAGCAGTACTTC.

Here the CDR3 reads CATSDLADDYNEQFF. Here the CDR3 DNA reads TGTGCCACCAGTGATTTAGCGGATGACTACAATGAGCAGTTCTTC. The chain is built from TRBV24-1 and TRBJ2-1, with D maybe TRBD2 (5 bases). Germline V gene sequence: CDR1 KGHDR, CDR2 SFDVKD. Trimming stripped 1 base from V and 3 bases from J, with 9 bases between. The CDR3 is 15 residues long.

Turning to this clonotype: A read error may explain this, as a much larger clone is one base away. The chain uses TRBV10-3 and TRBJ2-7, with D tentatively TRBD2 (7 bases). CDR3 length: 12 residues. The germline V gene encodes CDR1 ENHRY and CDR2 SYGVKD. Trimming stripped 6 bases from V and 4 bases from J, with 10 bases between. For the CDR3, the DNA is TGTGCCATCAGCCGGGGGGCTTACGAGCAGTACTTC. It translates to CAISRGAYEQYF.

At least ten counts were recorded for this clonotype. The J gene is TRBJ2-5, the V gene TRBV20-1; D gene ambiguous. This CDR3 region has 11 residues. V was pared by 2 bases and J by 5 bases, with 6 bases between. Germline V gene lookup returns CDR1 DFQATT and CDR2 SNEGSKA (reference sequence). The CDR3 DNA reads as TGCAGTGCTAGACCGGTCGAGACCCAGTACTTC. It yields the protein CSARPVETQYF.

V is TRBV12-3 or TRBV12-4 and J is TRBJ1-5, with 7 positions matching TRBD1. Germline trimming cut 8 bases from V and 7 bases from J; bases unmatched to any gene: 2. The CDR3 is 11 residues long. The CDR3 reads CASAQGQPQHF. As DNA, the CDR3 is TGTGCCAGCGCACAGGGGCAGCCCCAGCATTTT.

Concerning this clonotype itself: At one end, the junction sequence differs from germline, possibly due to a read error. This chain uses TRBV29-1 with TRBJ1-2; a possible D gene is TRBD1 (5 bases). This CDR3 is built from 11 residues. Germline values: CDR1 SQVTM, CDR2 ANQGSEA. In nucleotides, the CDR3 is TGCAACGTTAAGCCGTTACAGGACTACACCTTC. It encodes CNVKPLQDYTF.

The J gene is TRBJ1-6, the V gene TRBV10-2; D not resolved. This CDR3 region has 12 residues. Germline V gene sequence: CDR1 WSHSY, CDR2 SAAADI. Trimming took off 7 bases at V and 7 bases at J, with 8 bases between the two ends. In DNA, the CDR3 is TGCGCCAGCAAGGACCTGAATTCACCCCTCCACTTT. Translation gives CASKDLNSPLHF.

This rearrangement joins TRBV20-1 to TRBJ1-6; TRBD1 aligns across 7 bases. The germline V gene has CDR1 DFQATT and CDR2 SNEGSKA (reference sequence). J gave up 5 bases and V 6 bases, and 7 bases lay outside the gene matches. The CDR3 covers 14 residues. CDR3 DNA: TGCAGTGCGTACAGGGGCACCCATAATTCACCCCTCCACTTT. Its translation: CSAYRGTHNSPLHF.